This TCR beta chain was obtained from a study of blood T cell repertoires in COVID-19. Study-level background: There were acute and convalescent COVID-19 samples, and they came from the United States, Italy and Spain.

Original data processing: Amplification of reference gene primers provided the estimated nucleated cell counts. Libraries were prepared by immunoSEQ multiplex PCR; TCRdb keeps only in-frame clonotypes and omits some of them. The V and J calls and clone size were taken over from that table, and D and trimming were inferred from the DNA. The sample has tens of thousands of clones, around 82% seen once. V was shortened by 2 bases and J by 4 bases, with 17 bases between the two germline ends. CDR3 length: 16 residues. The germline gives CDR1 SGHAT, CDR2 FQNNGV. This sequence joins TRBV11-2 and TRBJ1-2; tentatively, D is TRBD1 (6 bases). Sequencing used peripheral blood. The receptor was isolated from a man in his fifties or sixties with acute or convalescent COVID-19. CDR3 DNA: TGTGCCAGCAGCTTAAGTGCTCATACAGGGCTCTATGGCTACACCTTC. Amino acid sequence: CASSLSAHTGLYGYTF.